This TCR beta chain was sequenced in a study of OX40 agonist ivuxolimab in advanced cancers. For the study at large: A male proportion of more than 75% was recorded, with mean age approximately 60 years and range about 20 to 90.

Sequenced by immunoSEQ multiplex PCR; TCRdb stores in-frame clones only, minus some. The data contain under 150,000 clones, about 92% of them singletons. V gave up 2 bases and J gave up 6 bases, with 11 bases separating them. The CDR3 contains 13 residues. CDR1 and CDR2 (germline): SGHVS, FQNEAQ. Note on this clone: Its antigen is as yet unknown.

At cycle 4 day 1, cycle 7 day 1, and baseline, blood was sampled. Study results and limitations: Expanded clones tended on average to be more numerous among CD8+ T cells than CD4+. Near-lowest levels of clonal expansion characterized partial responders at 0.1-3.0 mg/kg.

This receptor was obtained from an adult with an advanced solid tumor such as melanoma, head and neck, liver or kidney cancer. The specimen comprised CD4+ or CD8+ T cells sorted from blood, sampled in a trial of the OX40 agonist ivuxolimab. This chain uses TRBV7-8 with TRBJ2-7, with D possibly being TRBD2 (5 bases). The CDR3 DNA sequence: TGTGCCAGCAGCTTAAGAGAGGGCCTCGAGCAGTACTTC. This codes for CASSLREGLEQYF.